These T cell receptor beta chains were read from a single sample in a study of blood T cell repertoires in COVID-19. Assay used: immunoSEQ multiplex PCR; TCRdb lists only in-frame clones, some missing. The table records approximately 210,000 clones, 82% of them present only once. The specimen was peripheral blood. The receptors shown here come from an elderly woman with acute or convalescent COVID-19. Each CDR3 is given with its conserved first and last residue. The D gene is left open where the match is weak. Not every row has a clone size; where given, it reads once, few, many or a size class.

j_call | clone_size | d_call | v_call | cdr3_nt | cdr3_aa
TRBJ2-3 | once | TRBD2 | TRBV12-3/TRBV12-4 | TGTGCCAGCCTGCTAGCGGGGGGAGATACGCAGTATTTT | CASLLAGGDTQYF
TRBJ2-7 | once | TRBD1 | TRBV9 | TGTGCCAGCAGCCCCAGACAGGGGGCGTCCTATTACGAGCAGTACTTC | CASSPRQGASYYEQYF
TRBJ1-2 | NA | TRBD1 | TRBV28 | TGTGCCAGCAGTTCAACGGGACAGGGGTATGGCTACACCTTC | CASSSTGQGYGYTF
TRBJ1-5 | NA | TRBD1 | TRBV19 | TGTGCCAGTAGTATAGGGACAGGGGGCAATCAGCCCCAGCATTTT | CASSIGTGGNQPQHF
TRBJ1-5 | NA | NA | TRBV28 | TGTGCCAGCAGTTCAGGGGCGCTTGGCAATCAGCCCCAGCATTTT | CASSSGALGNQPQHF
TRBJ1-2 | NA | NA | TRBV9 | TGTGCCAGCAGCGTAGGGGACACTCCCGGCTATGGCTACACCTTC | CASSVGDTPGYGYTF
TRBJ1-2 | NA | TRBD1 | TRBV7-9 | TGTGCCAGCAGCCTCCAGACAGGGGGCTATGGCTACACCTTC | CASSLQTGGYGYTF
TRBJ1-2 | few | NA | TRBV7-9 | TGTGCCAGCAGCTTTACTAGTCCCGGCGTACAGAACCTCTATGGCTACACCTTC | CASSFTSPGVQNLYGYTF
TRBJ1-6 | few | TRBD1 | TRBV19 | TGTGCCAGTAGCCTACAGGGGAAATCACCCCTCCACTTT | CASSLQGKSPLHF
TRBJ2-1 | NA | TRBD1 | TRBV6-2/TRBV6-3 | TGTGCCAGCAGTTCGAGGGGGGGGACAGGGGTCAACAATGAGCAGTTCTTC | CASSSRGGTGVNNEQFF
TRBJ2-1 | NA | TRBD2 | TRBV7-9 | TGTGCCAGCAGCTCTTTAGCGGGGGGGCGGAATGAGCAGTTCTTC | CASSSLAGGRNEQFF
TRBJ1-4 | NA | NA | TRBV3-1/TRBV3-2 | TGTGCCAGCAGCCTAGAGGGGCAGGGTGAAAAACTGTTTTTT | CASSLEGQGEKLFF
TRBJ1-5 | NA | NA | TRBV5-5 | TGTGCCAGCAGCTCGGTCGCGGGGGGCGCGGGGAATCAGCCCCAGCATTTT | CASSSVAGGAGNQPQHF
TRBJ1-5 | NA | NA | TRBV12-2 | TGTGCAAGTCGCTTAGCCCCCGACAGGGGTTGCAATCAGCCCCAGCATTTT | CASRLAPDRGCNQPQHF
TRBJ1-4 | NA | TRBD1 | TRBV29-1 | TGCAGCGTTGGTTGGGACAGCGGAGATGAAAAACTGTTTTTT | CSVGWDSGDEKLFF
TRBJ1-5 | NA | NA | TRBV18 | TGTGCCAGCTCACCCGGGACGGGGGGAAATCAGCCCCAGCATTTT | CASSPGTGGNQPQHF